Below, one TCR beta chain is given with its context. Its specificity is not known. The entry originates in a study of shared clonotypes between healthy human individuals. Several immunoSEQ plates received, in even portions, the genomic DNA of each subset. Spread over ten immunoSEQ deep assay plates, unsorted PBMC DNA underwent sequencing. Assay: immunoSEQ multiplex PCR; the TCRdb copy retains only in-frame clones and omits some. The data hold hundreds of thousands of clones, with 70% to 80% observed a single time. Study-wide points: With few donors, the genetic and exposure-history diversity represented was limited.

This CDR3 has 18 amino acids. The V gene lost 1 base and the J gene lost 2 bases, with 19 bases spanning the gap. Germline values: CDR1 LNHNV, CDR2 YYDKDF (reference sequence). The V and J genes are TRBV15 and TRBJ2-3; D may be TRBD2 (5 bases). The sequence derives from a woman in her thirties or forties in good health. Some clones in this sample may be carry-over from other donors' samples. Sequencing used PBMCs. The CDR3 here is CATSRVPRQRMLTDTQYF. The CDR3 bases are TGTGCCACCAGCAGAGTTCCGCGGCAGCGGATGCTCACAGATACGCAGTATTTT.